What follows are 6 T cell receptor beta chains derived from one specimen sequenced in a study of T cell changes during pregnancy in multiple sclerosis (dated by TCRdb to the late 2010s). The library was obtained by the immunoSEQ multiplex PCR assay. In TCRdb, the immuneACCESS table is reduced to in-frame sequences with V and J assigned. These tables do not hold every clone; where another copy was compared, an unresolved V gene accounts for under half, and the others remain unexplained. In all, the sample holds tens of thousands of clones, and 85% to 90% of those were seen once. The ten top clones hold roughly 0.58% of the sample. The source material was CD4+ T cells from peripheral blood mononuclear cells, sampled in the first trimester of pregnancy. The receptor set was obtained from a female donor with multiple sclerosis, enrolled in a pregnancy study.

The table lists this clone with a count of one. This chain uses TRBV6-6 with TRBJ1-2, with 9 bases matching TRBD1. J gave up 6 bases and V 0 bases, and 2 bases lay outside the gene matches. This CDR3 has 14 amino acids. Germline V gives CDR1 MNHNY, CDR2 SVGAGI (reference sequence). The CDR3 sequence is CASSYSGQGNGYTF. The CDR3 DNA reads as TGTGCCAGCAGTTACTCCGGACAGGGGAATGGCTACACCTTC.

The table lists this clone with a count of one. The chain is built from TRBV5-4 and TRBJ2-1; 8 nucleotides line up with TRBD1. The V segment lost 0 bases and the J segment 0 bases; nucleotides outside the gene matches: 8. The CDR3 spans 18 residues. CDR1 is SGHNT, CDR2 YYREEE, per germline (reference sequence). CDR3 amino acids: CASSLVYWTGPSYNEQFF. CDR3 nucleotide sequence: TGTGCCAGCAGCTTGGTCTATTGGACAGGGCCCTCCTACAATGAGCAGTTCTTC.

The gene calls are TRBV4-2 and TRBJ1-2; unclear D gene. CDR1 is LGHNA and CDR2 is YNFKEQ in the germline V gene. Trimming cost V 0 bases and J 8 bases, with 10 bases left between them. The length of the CDR3 is 13 residues. CDR3 sequence (DNA): TGTGCCAGCAGCCAAGATCTTAGATCCGGCTACACCTTC. Amino acid sequence: CASSQDLRSGYTF.

V gene TRBV19 combines with J gene TRBJ1-2, with 8 nucleotides matching TRBD1. This CDR3 is built from 13 residues. The ends lost 9 bases at V and 5 bases at J; junction bases unmatched: 8. Germline assignment: CDR1 LNHDA and CDR2 SQIVND (reference sequence). CDR3 sequence (DNA): TGTGCCAGCGGGGGACAGGCCTATTATGGCTACACCTTC. Amino acid sequence: CASGGQAYYGYTF. Drawing the rest from reference TRBV19 and TRBJ1-2, the complete variable domain is DGGITQSPKYLFRKEGQNVTLSCEQNLNHDAMYWYRQDPGQGLRLIYYSQIVNDFQKGDIAEGYSVSREKKESFPLTVTSAQKNPTAFYLCASGGQAYYGYTFGSGTRLTVV.

This chain joins TRBV5-4 and TRBJ2-2, with D perhaps matching TRBD1 (6 bases). The CDR3 consists of 14 residues. Trimming removed 4 bases from V and 3 bases from J, with 10 bases in between. Germline V gene lookup returns CDR1 SGHNT and CDR2 YYREEE (reference sequence). CDR3 loop: CASSTRQDTGELFF. CDR3 DNA sequence: TGTGCCAGCAGCACCCGACAGGACACCGGGGAGCTGTTTTTT.

This chain joins TRBV5-4 and TRBJ1-3, with D uncertain. Germline V gives CDR1 SGHNT, CDR2 YYREEE (reference sequence). The CDR3 loop spans 16 amino acids. V was shortened by 0 bases and J by 0 bases, with 10 bases between the two germline ends. The CDR3 region has the DNA TGTGCCAGCAGCTTGGCCCCGGCAGGCTCTGGAAACACCATATATTTT. Amino acids: CASSLAPAGSGNTIYF.